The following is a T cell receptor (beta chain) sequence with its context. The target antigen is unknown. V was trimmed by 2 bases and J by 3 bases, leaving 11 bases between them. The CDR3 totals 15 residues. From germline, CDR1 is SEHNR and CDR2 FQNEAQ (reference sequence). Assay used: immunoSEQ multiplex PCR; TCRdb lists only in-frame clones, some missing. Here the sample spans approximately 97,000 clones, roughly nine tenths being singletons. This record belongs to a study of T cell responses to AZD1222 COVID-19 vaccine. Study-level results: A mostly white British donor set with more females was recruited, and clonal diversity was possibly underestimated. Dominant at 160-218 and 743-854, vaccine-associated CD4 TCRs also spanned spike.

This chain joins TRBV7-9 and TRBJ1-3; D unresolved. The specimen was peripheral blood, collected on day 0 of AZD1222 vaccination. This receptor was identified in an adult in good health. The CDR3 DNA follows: TGTGCCAGCAGCTTACGGGAGGGAGATGGAAACACCATATATTTT. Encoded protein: CASSLREGDGNTIYF.